This is a list of T cell receptor beta chains from one sample in a study of blood T cell repertoires in COVID-19. Profiling relied on immunoSEQ multiplex PCR, and the TCRdb table lists in-frame clones only, not all of them. The repertoire includes roughly 200,000 clones, about nine tenths of them detected once, and roughly 4% sits in the top ten. Sequences were obtained from PBMCs or T cells enriched from blood (not recorded which). Receptor source: a woman in her thirties with acute COVID-19. The CDR3 runs from the conserved cysteine through the conserved F or W. The D gene is left open where the match is weak. Only part of the rows carry a size: once, few, many, or a class if the clone is expanded.

TRBJ2-7,-,14,TRBV5-1,once,CASSLGQILGEQYF,TGCGCCAGCAGCTTGGGACAGATCCTGGGCGAGCAGTACTTC
TRBJ2-1,TRBD2,20,TRBV5-1,-,CASSLAPRASGGEGNNEQFF,TGCGCCAGCAGCTTGGCCCCCAGGGCTAGCGGGGGGGAAGGGAACAATGAGCAGTTCTTC
TRBJ1-1,TRBD1,15,TRBV4-1,-,CASSQRQGMNTEAFF,TGCGCCAGCAGCCAGCGACAGGGGATGAACACTGAAGCTTTCTTT
TRBJ1-4,-,13,TRBV7-2,-,CASSFPPREKLFF,TGTGCCAGCAGCTTCCCCCCGCGTGAAAAACTGTTTTTT
TRBJ1-3,-,15,TRBV15,once,CATSRARGTPNTIYF,TGTGCCACCAGCAGAGCGCGGGGTACCCCAAACACCATATATTTT
TRBJ2-7,TRBD2,16,TRBV27,-,CASSITSGVSSYEQYF,TGTGCCAGCAGTATTACTAGCGGGGTGAGCTCCTACGAGCAGTACTTC
TRBJ1-1,-,16,TRBV5-1,-,CASSLEPGSRATEAFF,TGCGCCAGCAGCTTGGAACCGGGGAGTCGCGCCACTGAAGCTTTCTTT
TRBJ1-2,-,14,TRBV5-8,-,CASSLEVRGYGYTF,TGTGCCAGCAGCTTGGAGGTCAGGGGCTATGGCTACACCTTC
TRBJ2-7,-,14,TRBV6-1,-,CASSETTVVHEQYF,TGTGCCAGCAGTGAAACGACAGTAGTCCACGAGCAGTACTTC
TRBJ1-5,-,13,TRBV12-3/TRBV12-4,-,CASSFGGDQPQHF,TGTGCCAGCAGTTTCGGGGGAGATCAGCCCCAGCATTTT
TRBJ2-3,TRBD2,17,TRBV10-3,-,CAISEGSAGGTTDTQYF,TGTGCCATCAGTGAAGGTTCCGCGGGGGGGACCACAGATACGCAGTATTTT
TRBJ2-7,-,12,TRBV11-2,-,CASSHDSYEQYF,TGTGCCAGCAGCCACGACAGCTACGAGCAGTACTTC
TRBJ2-6,TRBD1,16,TRBV4-3,-,CASTGQIISGANVLTF,TGCGCCAGCACGGGACAGATAATTTCTGGGGCCAACGTCCTGACTTTC
TRBJ1-2,-,14,TRBV28,-,CASSNRDSHYGYTF,TGTGCCAGCAGTAACCGGGACTCTCACTATGGCTACACCTTC
TRBJ2-1,TRBD1,16,TRBV2,-,CASTEQGDYSYNEQFF,TGTGCCAGCACCGAACAGGGGGATTACTCCTACAATGAGCAGTTCTTC
TRBJ1-6,-,14,TRBV7-2,-,CASSLPSLNSPLHF,TGTGCCAGCAGCTTACCTAGCCTAAATTCACCCCTCCACTTT
TRBJ1-2,TRBD1,16,TRBV18,few,CASSPPGQGAYHGYTF,TGTGCCAGCTCACCACCGGGACAGGGGGCTTATCATGGCTACACCTTC
TRBJ1-4,TRBD1,15,TRBV9,-,CASSVLGTGQEKLFF,TGTGCCAGCAGCGTGCTCGGGACAGGGCAAGAAAAACTGTTTTTT
TRBJ1-6,-,16,TRBV7-8,-,CASSLALGSSYSPLHF,TGTGCCAGCAGCTTAGCCCTTGGCTCATCTTATTCACCCCTCCACTTT
TRBJ1-6,-,13,TRBV19,-,CASMGRANSPLHF,TGTGCCAGTATGGGCAGGGCTAATTCACCCCTCCACTTT
TRBJ1-6,TRBD1,16,TRBV25-1,-,CASSEYTGQGWSPLHF,TGTGCCAGCAGTGAATATACGGGACAGGGATGGTCACCCCTCCACTTT
TRBJ1-2,TRBD1,15,TRBV6-6,-,CASSPRQGEVYGYTF,TGTGCCAGCAGTCCGAGACAGGGGGAGGTCTATGGCTACACCTTC
TRBJ2-6,-,17,TRBV5-4,-,CASSWGGQSSGANVLTF,TGTGCCAGCAGCTGGGGCGGTCAGAGCTCTGGGGCCAACGTCCTGACTTTC
TRBJ1-4,-,13,TRBV6-2/TRBV6-3,-,CASSFRGFEKLFF,TGTGCCAGCAGTTTCAGAGGGTTCGAAAAACTGTTTTTT
TRBJ1-2,TRBD1,12,TRBV30,-,CAWDDRAYGYTF,TGTGCCTGGGATGACAGGGCCTATGGCTACACCTTC
TRBJ2-5,-,14,TRBV5-5,-,CASSRGRSEETQYF,TGTGCCAGCAGCCGCGGGCGGAGCGAAGAGACCCAGTACTTC
TRBJ2-5,TRBD1,16,TRBV5-6,-,CASSSVGGTGEETQYF,TGTGCCAGCAGCTCCGTTGGCGGAACAGGGGAAGAGACCCAGTACTTC
TRBJ1-1,TRBD1,14,TRBV7-8,-,CASSLDGGGAEAFF,TGTGCCAGCAGCTTAGATGGAGGGGGCGCAGAAGCTTTCTTT
TRBJ2-2,-,11,TRBV24-1,-,CATSDGGELFF,TGTGCCACCAGTGACGGTGGGGAGCTGTTTTTT
TRBJ1-6,TRBD1,15,TRBV9,-,CASSFRTGPSSPLHF,TGTGCCAGCAGCTTCCGGACAGGCCCCAGTTCACCCCTCCACTTT
TRBJ2-7,TRBD2,17,TRBV3-1/TRBV3-2,-,CASSPEAGSGGIYEQYF,TGTGCCAGCAGCCCTGAGGCTGGCAGCGGGGGAATATACGAGCAGTACTTC